This T cell receptor (beta chain) derives from a study of pediatric ulcerative colitis. This clone occurred once. Its specificity is unknown. Germline V gene sequence: CDR1 SEHNR, CDR2 FQNEAQ (reference sequence). Trimming took 1 base from V and 6 from J, leaving 13 bases between them. The CDR3 loop spans 14 amino acids. Notes on the study in general: Clonal expansions reduced rectal repertoire diversity in acute severe colitis. Two rectal clonotypes were found only in ulcerative colitis patients, all of them.

Profiling relied on immunoSEQ multiplex PCR, and the TCRdb table lists in-frame clones only, not all of them. The table has roughly 5,200 clones, around 89% seen once. The sequencing sample was made of blood. The chain uses TRBV7-9 and TRBJ2-7; tentatively, D is TRBD2 (6 bases). This sequence originates from a boy aged 5 to 17 with mild ulcerative colitis. The CDR3 sequence is CASSLVGGSGEQYF. The CDR3 DNA reads as TGTGCCAGCAGCTTAGTCGGGGGATCAGGCGAGCAGTACTTC.